This TCR beta chain was sequenced during a study of T cell responses to AZD1222 COVID-19 vaccine. Findings of the study overall: Baseline serostatus was positive in only six AZD1222 recipients.

Measured with immunoSEQ multiplex PCR; TCRdb has only the in-frame clones, and not every one. The data show tens of thousands of clones, roughly 88% seen once. In the case of this clone: The target antigen is unknown.

CDR3 length equals 13 residues. CDR1 is ENHRY, CDR2 SYGVKD, per germline. V shed 8 bases and J 0 bases; nucleotides not matched to a gene: 4. The receptor was isolated from an adult who received the MenACWY meningococcal vaccine as a control. J is TRBJ2-7 and V is TRBV10-3; 7 bases are a match to TRBD1. Specimen: peripheral blood, collected 28 days after the second dose of the MenACWY control vaccine. CDR3 protein: CAISRDSSYEQYF. The CDR3 DNA follows: TGTGCCATCTCCCGGGACAGCTCCTACGAGCAGTACTTC.